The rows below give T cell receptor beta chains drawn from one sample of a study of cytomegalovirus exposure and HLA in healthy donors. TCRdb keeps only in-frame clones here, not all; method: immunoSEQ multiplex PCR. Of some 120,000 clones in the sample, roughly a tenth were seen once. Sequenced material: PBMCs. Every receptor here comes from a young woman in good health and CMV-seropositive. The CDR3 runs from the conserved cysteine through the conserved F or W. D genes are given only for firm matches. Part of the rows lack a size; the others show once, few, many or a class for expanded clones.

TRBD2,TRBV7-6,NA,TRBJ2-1,CASSQPSPGLVHEQFF,TGTGCCAGCAGCCAACCATCGCCGGGACTAGTGCATGAGCAGTTCTTC
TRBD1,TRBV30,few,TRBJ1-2,CACGQGSYGYTF,TGTGCCTGCGGACAGGGAAGCTATGGCTACACCTTC
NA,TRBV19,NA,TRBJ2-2,CASSMGLAGELFF,TGTGCCAGTAGTATGGGCCTTGCCGGGGAGCTGTTTTTT
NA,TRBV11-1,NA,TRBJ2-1,CASSLQPQIGGNEQFF,TGTGCCAGCAGCTTACAACCACAGATCGGGGGCAATGAGCAGTTCTTC
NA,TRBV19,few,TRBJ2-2,CASSGQINTGELFF,TGTGCCAGTAGTGGGCAAATCAACACCGGGGAGCTGTTTTTT
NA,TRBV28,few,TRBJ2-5,CASSKRRVEGTQYF,TGTGCCAGCAGTAAGAGGCGGGTGGAGGGGACCCAGTACTTC
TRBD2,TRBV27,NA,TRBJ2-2,CASSLLGTSGTGELFF,TGTGCCAGCAGTTTATTGGGGACTAGCGGCACCGGGGAGCTGTTTTTT
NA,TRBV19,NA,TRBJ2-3,CASSNQGLYLIDTDTQYF,TGTGCCAGTAGTAACCAGGGGCTGTATCTCATTGACACAGATACGCAGTATTTT
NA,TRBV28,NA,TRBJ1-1,CASSPAFRDTEAFF,TGTGCCAGCAGCCCGGCTTTCCGGGACACTGAAGCTTTCTTT
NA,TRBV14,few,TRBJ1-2,CASSPSNYGYTF,TGTGCCAGCAGCCCCTCTAACTATGGCTACACCTTC
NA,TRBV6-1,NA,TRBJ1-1,CASTGPGRGTTEAFF,TGTGCCAGCACCGGGCCAGGGCGAGGAACTACTGAAGCTTTCTTT
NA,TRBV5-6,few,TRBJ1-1,CASSYETGMNTEAFF,TGTGCCAGCAGTTATGAGACAGGCATGAACACTGAAGCTTTCTTT
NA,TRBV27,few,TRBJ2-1,CASLAVNEQFF,TGTGCCAGCTTAGCGGTAAATGAGCAGTTCTTC
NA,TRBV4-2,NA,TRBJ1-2,CASSQEEGYTF,TGTGCCAGCAGCCAAGAGGAGGGCTACACCTTC